This note documents a single TCR beta chain sequence. One entry per CDR3 protein, called by TCRdb with MiXCR from the 5' RACE reads. This sample has roughly 400,000 distinct CDR3 sequences; about a sixth occur once, and the top ten carry 20% to 25%. This sample stems from a study of T-cell memory formation after mild COVID-19. Study background: Clustering of TCRs was largely donor specific.

The CDR3 is made up of 14 amino acids. CDR1 is SNHLY, CDR2 FYNNEI, per germline. V was clipped by 3 bases and J by 4 bases, with 9 bases between them. This TCR came from a man between 18 and 35 years old who had mild COVID-19 (a few samples of this study predate the infection). Cell type and time point are not known. The sequencing sample was made of PBMCs or a T cell subset sorted from them (not recorded which). The chain employs TRBV2 and TRBJ2-2; D perhaps matches TRBD1 (5 bases). CDR3 DNA sequence: TGTGCCAGCAGTGACCAGGGTTCCACCGGGGAGCTGTTTTTT. Translated, it gives CASSDQGSTGELFF.